This T cell receptor beta chain comes out of a study of post-analysis software for immune sequencing data. Overall study results and limits: Those with multiple sclerosis, the patient group, showed significantly lower normalized Chao1 diversity than controls.

This clonotype was seen repeatedly, ten times or more. Its antigen is as yet unknown. Prepared libraries of TCR beta cDNA carried unique molecular identifiers. With roughly 1 to 11 million T cells as the source, approximately 450,000 cDNA molecules resulted. TCRdb passed the PCR reads through MiXCR, listing each CDR3 protein once. The repertoire holds a few hundred thousand distinct CDR3 sequences, 35% to 40% seen once, with 4% to 6% in the top ten. The sample taken for sequencing was blood. This sequence was found in a girl between 10 and 17 years old with multiple sclerosis.

In DNA, the CDR3 is TGTGCCAGCAGTTTATCCCCAACGCAGTATTTT. This encodes CASSLSPTQYF. The chain couples TRBV12-3 or TRBV12-4 to TRBJ2-3; D gene uncertain. The CDR3 contains 11 residues. V shed 2 bases and J shed 9 bases, with 6 bases lying between them.